Sequencing of this TCR beta chain was carried out in a study of cytomegalovirus exposure and HLA in healthy donors. Overall study: An analysis done earlier identified about 120 million unique TCR beta sequences from approximately 200 million T cells.

The sample holds a few counts of this clone. The antigen remains unidentified. Study-wide results and limits: Confirmation was obtained in vitro that three CMV-associated chains are specific for CMV antigens. Most observed TCR sequences were rare, whereas some public TCRs were detected in many donors.

Researchers ran the PCR with 60 Vbeta and 13 Jbeta primers. The protocol was immunoSEQ multiplex PCR, while the TCRdb copy is restricted to in-frame clones and leaves out a portion. Here the sample spans fewer than 110,000 clones, 60% to 75% being singletons. The origin of this receptor is a man aged 50-60 years in good health and CMV-seronegative. The sequencing sample was made of PBMCs.

The CDR3 nucleotides are TGTGCCAGCAGCCTGACTAGCGGGAGGGATAACACCGGGGAGCTGTTTTTT. This codes for CASSLTSGRDNTGELFF. The chain is built from TRBV27 and TRBJ2-2, with 14 nucleotides matching TRBD2. The germline V gene encodes CDR1 MNHEY and CDR2 SMNVEV (reference sequence). The CDR3 totals 17 residues. J lost 2 bases, V lost 6 bases, and 5 bases had no gene match.